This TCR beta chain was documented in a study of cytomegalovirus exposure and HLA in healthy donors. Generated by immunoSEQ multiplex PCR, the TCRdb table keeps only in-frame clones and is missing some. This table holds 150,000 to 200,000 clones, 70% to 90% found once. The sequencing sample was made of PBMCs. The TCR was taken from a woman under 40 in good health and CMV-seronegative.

Here the CDR3 DNA reads TGTGCCAGCAGCTTAGGAGCGTCTCGCAGGGTGAGGTCCTACGAGCAGTACTTC. The encoded protein is CASSLGASRRVRSYEQYF. The chain has TRBV7-2 and TRBJ2-7, with D possibly TRBD1 on 5 matching bases. Per the germline V gene, CDR1 is SGHTA and CDR2 is FQGNSA. Trimming removed 1 base from V and 1 base from J, with 20 bases in between. The CDR3 has 18 residues.